A single sample is the source of the 25 T cell receptor beta chains below, sequenced in a study of beta chain features in type 1 diabetes. The sequenced template was cDNA made from the entire isolated RNA. Clones were sequenced by immunoSEQ multiplex PCR, and TCRdb holds only the in-frame ones, with some missing. The sample carries about 350,000 clones, about 20% recorded once. Source material: naive CD4+ T cells from blood. Every receptor here comes from a young woman in good health.

This clone was seen only a few times. This chain joins TRBV9 and TRBJ2-3, with 7 bases matching TRBD2. With V trimmed by 0 bases and J by 4 bases, 5 bases remained unmatched. Germline V gene lookup returns CDR1 SGDLS and CDR2 YYNGEE. The CDR3 has 15 amino acids. The CDR3 bases are TGTGCCAGCAGCGTAGTAGCAAGCGGGGCAGATACGCAGTATTTT. The encoded protein is CASSVVASGADTQYF.

The chain recombines TRBV4-1 with TRBJ1-5, with TRBD1 matching 8 bases. Germline V gene sequence: CDR1 MGHRA, CDR2 YSYEKL. J gave up 4 bases and V 1 base, and 9 bases lay outside the gene matches. The CDR3 covers 17 residues. CDR3 bases: TGCGCCAGCAGCCAAGTTCGGGGGACAGGAGGAAATCAGCCCCAGCATTTT. Its translation is CASSQVRGTGGNQPQHF.

For this clone: One end of the junction does not line up with germline, which may come from a read error. This rearrangement joins TRBV6-5 to TRBJ2-5; 7 positions match TRBD1. Germline values: CDR1 MNHEY, CDR2 SVGAGI. The CDR3 spans 13 residues. Here the CDR3 reads CASSSTGAEIQYF. Written as DNA, the CDR3 is TGTGCCAGCAGCTCCACAGGGGCCGAGATCCAGTACTTC.

This chain links TRBV4-1 with TRBJ2-1, with TRBD2 matching over 7 bases. Germline CDR1 MGHRA, CDR2 YSYEKL. This CDR3 region has 19 residues. With V trimmed by 0 bases and J by 2 bases, 13 bases remained unmatched. DNA for the CDR3: TGCGCCAGCAGCCAAGAACCCTTTGGAGCGGGACCCACCTACAATGAGCAGTTCTTC. Encoded protein: CASSQEPFGAGPTYNEQFF.

This chain uses TRBV5-1 with TRBJ2-4; a weak D match, TRBD2 (7 bases). The CDR3 is 16 residues long. The germline V and J ends were trimmed by 4 bases and 0 bases, with 14 bases remaining between them. CDR1 and CDR2 from the germline V gene are SGHRS and YFSETQ. CDR3: CASSLSGTPAKNIQYF. The CDR3 DNA reads TGCGCCAGCAGCCTAAGCGGGACACCAGCCAAAAACATTCAGTACTTC.

The CDR3 DNA reads TGTGCCAGCAGCCAAGCTGGGACTAGCGGGAGAGGCACCGGGGAGCTGTTTTTT. It is translated as CASSQAGTSGRGTGELFF. The chain recombines TRBV4-2 with TRBJ2-2; 14 bases align to TRBD2. CDR1 and CDR2 from the germline V gene are LGHNA and YNFKEQ. CDR3 size: 18 residues. The J segment lost 4 bases and the V segment lost 1 base, leaving 5 bases of the junction unmatched.

This clone has only a few counts. The chain joins TRBV29-1 to TRBJ2-5, with D maybe TRBD1 (6 bases). The CDR3 has 14 residues. Trimming stripped 0 bases from V and 4 bases from J, with 12 bases between. The germline gives CDR1 SQVTM, CDR2 ANQGSEA. This CDR3 reads CSVEDSGQPETQYF. DNA of the CDR3: TGCAGCGTTGAAGATTCAGGACAGCCAGAGACCCAGTACTTC.

The genes are TRBV7-8 and TRBJ1-2; possible D gene TRBD1, 5 bases. Germline CDR1 is SGHVS and CDR2 is FQNEAQ. CDR3 size: 11 residues. Trimming removed 4 bases at V and 7 bases at J, with 7 bases between. The CDR3 loop reads CASSWGAGYTF. CDR3 nucleotides: TGTGCCAGCAGCTGGGGCGCTGGCTACACCTTC.

This rearrangement joins TRBV29-1 to TRBJ1-2; possible D gene TRBD1, 5 bases. The V end lost 4 bases, the J end lost 2 bases, and 11 bases lay between the germline ends. The germline CDR1 and CDR2 sequences are SQVTM and ANQGSEA. The CDR3 sequence is 13 residues long. CDR3 amino acids: CSVARDSNYGYTF. CDR3 bases: TGCAGCGTTGCCAGGGACTCAAACTATGGCTACACCTTC.

In its sample, this clone was seen a few times. This rearrangement joins TRBV30 to TRBJ2-3, with 7 bases matching TRBD2. In germline, CDR1 is GTSNPN, CDR2 SVGIG (reference sequence). V shed 5 bases, J shed 5 bases, and the junction held 1 base outside the gene matches. The CDR3 consists of 11 residues. The CDR3 here is CAWGEGDTQYF. In DNA form, the CDR3 reads TGTGCCTGGGGGGAGGGAGATACGCAGTATTTT. The complete variable domain, with remaining parts taken from reference TRBV30 and TRBJ2-3, reads SQTIHQWPATLVQPVGSPLSLECTVEGTSNPNLYWYRQAAGRGLQLLFYSVGIGQISSEVPQNLSASRPQDRQFILSSKKLLLSDSGFYLCAWGEGDTQYFGPGTRLTVL.

This clone was seen a handful of times. The rearrangement links TRBV19 to TRBJ2-1; 11 bases match TRBD2. The CDR3 covers 13 residues. Trimming cost V 7 bases and J 9 bases; bases outside gene matches: 5. Germline V gene sequence: CDR1 LNHDA, CDR2 SQIVND (reference sequence). The CDR3 here is CASTPLAGGEQFF. DNA for the CDR3: TGTGCCAGTACCCCGCTAGCGGGAGGTGAGCAGTTCTTC. The full variable domain, its missing parts supplied by reference TRBV19 and TRBJ2-1, is DGGITQSPKYLFRKEGQNVTLSCEQNLNHDAMYWYRQDPGQGLRLIYYSQIVNDFQKGDIAEGYSVSREKKESFPLTVTSAQKNPTAFYLCASTPLAGGEQFFGPGTRLTVL.

The rearrangement uses TRBV4-2 and TRBJ2-7, with 7 bases matching TRBD2. Germline lookup yields CDR1 LGHNA and CDR2 YNFKEQ. The junction had 9 bases not matched to a gene; V was cut back by 1 base and J by 0 bases. The length of the CDR3 is 17 residues. This CDR3 reads CASSQVGPRGSSYEQYF. The CDR3 nucleotides are TGTGCCAGCAGCCAAGTTGGTCCGCGGGGGAGCTCCTACGAGCAGTACTTC.

This chain uses TRBV9 with TRBJ2-3; D remains ambiguous. Trimming shortened V by 0 bases and J by 1 base, and 9 bases separated the two germline ends. The CDR3 is made up of 15 amino acids. CDR1 and CDR2 from the germline V gene are SGDLS and YYNGEE. In DNA form, the CDR3 reads TGTGCCAGCAGCGTAGATCTAGACGGCACAGATACGCAGTATTTT. Protein sequence: CASSVDLDGTDTQYF.

The chain uses TRBV5-1 and TRBJ1-1; D gene unclear. The V end lost 7 bases, the J end lost 3 bases, and 10 bases lay between the germline ends. Germline V gene lookup returns CDR1 SGHRS and CDR2 YFSETQ. The CDR3 is 12 residues long. The DNA of the CDR3 is TGCGCCAGCCGGACTTCGGACACTGAAGCTTTCTTT. It is translated as CASRTSDTEAFF.

This clone was seen only a few times. In DNA form, the CDR3 reads TGTGCCAGCAGCGCCGAGGGACAGGGGTTGGCAGATACGCAGTATTTT. It specifies CASSAEGQGLADTQYF. V gene TRBV5-6 combines with J gene TRBJ2-3; TRBD1 agrees at 10 bases. CDR1 is SGHDT and CDR2 is YYEEEE in the germline V gene. The CDR3 is made up of 16 amino acids. Losses at the gene ends were 4 bases for V and 4 bases for J; bases not matched to a gene: 9.

The chain carries TRBV4-1 and TRBJ2-2, with D maybe TRBD1 (6 bases). CDR1 MGHRA and CDR2 YSYEKL come from the germline V gene. The CDR3 sequence is 18 residues long. V gave up 1 base and J gave up 4 bases, with 19 bases separating them. The CDR3 sequence is CASSQAGQLLRGTGELFF. In DNA form, the CDR3 reads TGCGCCAGCAGCCAAGCCGGACAGCTACTTAGGGGCACCGGGGAGCTGTTTTTT.

This clone was counted between two and nine times. This chain connects TRBV11-3 to TRBJ2-7, with TRBD1 matching 9 bases. This CDR3 is built from 15 residues. CDR1 and CDR2 from the germline V gene are SGHNT and YENEEA. Trimming took 4 bases from V and 2 from J; bases not matched to a gene: 6. CDR3 in amino acids: CASSSPGQGAYEQYF. For the CDR3, the DNA is TGTGCCAGCAGCTCACCGGGACAGGGAGCCTACGAGCAGTACTTC.

The V and J genes are TRBV20-1 and TRBJ2-5, with 7 bases identical to TRBD2. Germline values: CDR1 DFQATT, CDR2 SNEGSKA (reference sequence). The J segment lost 10 bases and the V segment lost 5 bases, leaving 4 bases of the junction unmatched. The CDR3 is 10 amino acids. The CDR3 spells CSAREVFQYF. CDR3 DNA: TGCAGTGCTCGGGAGGTTTTCCAGTACTTC.

V gene TRBV30 combines with J gene TRBJ2-2, with 7 bases identical to TRBD2. With V trimmed by 4 bases and J by 2 bases, 4 bases remained unmatched. Germline loops: CDR1 GTSNPN, CDR2 SVGIG (reference sequence). The CDR3 spans 14 residues. The CDR3 region has the DNA TGTGCCTGGATTGCGGGAGCTAACACCGGGGAGCTGTTTTTT. Its translation is CAWIAGANTGELFF. Full variable domain (rest looked up from reference TRBV30 and TRBJ2-2): SQTIHQWPATLVQPVGSPLSLECTVEGTSNPNLYWYRQAAGRGLQLLFYSVGIGQISSEVPQNLSASRPQDRQFILSSKKLLLSDSGFYLCAWIAGANTGELFFGEGSRLTVL.

This clone has a handful of counts. The rearrangement joins TRBV19 to TRBJ1-1; 8 bases match TRBD1. The CDR3 has 15 amino acids. With 3 bases clipped from V and 5 bases from J, the junction kept 8 bases outside the gene matches. Looked up from germline, CDR1 is LNHDA and CDR2 is SQIVND (reference sequence). CDR3 coding DNA: TGTGCCAGTAGTATTTCAGGGGGCGGAGGAACTGAAGCTTTCTTT. As protein: CASSISGGGGTEAFF.

In this sample, this clone turned up a few times. The chain employs TRBV2 and TRBJ1-2; D is unclear. V was shortened by 8 bases and J by 4 bases, with 14 bases between the two germline ends. This CDR3 contains 13 residues. The germline V gene encodes CDR1 SNHLY and CDR2 FYNNEI. The CDR3 nucleotides read TGTGCCAGCCGAATCGGGGTGCTCTATGGCTACACCTTC. It is translated as CASRIGVLYGYTF.

This clone occurred a few times. V and J are TRBV5-1 and TRBJ2-7; 11 bases agree with TRBD1. V lost 0 bases to trimming and J lost 3 bases; unmatched junction nucleotides: 5. The V gene's germline CDR1 is SGHRS and CDR2 YFSETQ. This CDR3 contains 16 residues. The CDR3 coding sequence is TGCGCCAGCAGCTTGGGGACAGGGGGCCGGGTCTACGAGCAGTACTTC. It is translated as CASSLGTGGRVYEQYF.

This clone was seen more than once but under ten times. The rearrangement uses TRBV7-8 and TRBJ1-2, with 8 bases lining up with TRBD1. The V and J ends lost 2 bases and 8 bases, in that order; junction bases with no gene match: 10. Germline CDR1 is SGHVS and CDR2 is FQNEAQ. CDR3 length: 15 amino acids. CDR3 DNA: TGTGCCAGCAGCTTAAGGAACAGGGGGGATAGAGGCTACACCTTC. Residues: CASSLRNRGDRGYTF.

The chain recombines TRBV30 with TRBJ2-1; 9 bases match TRBD2. With V trimmed by 1 base and J by 8 bases, 9 bases remained unmatched. This CDR3 contains 15 residues. CDR1 is GTSNPN, CDR2 SVGIG, per germline (reference sequence). The CDR3 here is CAWSGGGGALDEQFF. The CDR3 DNA reads as TGTGCCTGGAGTGGTGGCGGGGGGGCCCTTGATGAGCAGTTCTTC.

This clone was counted between two and nine times. The chain recombines TRBV7-2 with TRBJ1-1; no reliable D call. Germline V CDR1 and CDR2: SGHTA, FQGNSA. V gave up 1 base and J gave up 1 base, with 7 bases separating them. The CDR3 length is 14 residues. Here the CDR3 DNA reads TGTGCCAGCAGCTTAGGACGGAGGAACACTGAAGCTTTCTTT. Protein product: CASSLGRRNTEAFF.